The sequence of this T cell receptor beta chain was determined in a study of T-cell reconstitution after alpha-beta-depleted transplantation in children (TCRdb year 2016). For the wider study: T-cell immune reconstitution after TCRalphabeta/CD19-depleted allogeneic hematopoietic cell transplantation in children was quantitatively tracked in the study by means of TCR repertoire profiling. Findings and caveats that apply to the study as a whole: The apparently early recovery of alphabetaT-cell counts about two months after transplant reportedly depended on only several hundred rapidly expanded clones that came from non-depleted graft cells. The frequencies of hyperexpanded clones fell over the following months, and after one year, T-cell counts and TCRbeta diversity were mostly attributed to newly produced T cells. The high TCRbeta diversity at day 60 in some patients was ascribed to recipient T cells and intrathymic progenitors that had survived conditioning.

The table lists this clonotype with a few counts. Its antigen has not been determined. Within one base of it there is no much larger clone, and no base qualities were kept. Reading from cysteine to phenylalanine, the CDR3 counts 11 amino acids. The CDR3 DNA has 33 bases and is translated from base 1. CDR1 and CDR2 were assigned from the germline V gene as MNHEY and SVGAGI. For this chain, trimming is 9 bases at the V end and 12 bases at the J end, and the number of junction bases without a gene match is 7. What this sample's treatment or condition label stands for: allogeneic hematopoietic cell transplantation with graft depleted of TCRalphabeta T cells and CD19 B cells. The children who served as transplant recipients had been given grafts of TCRalphabeta/CD19-depleted allogeneic hematopoietic cells. The library was built by means of PCR. TCRdb lists the instrument as Illumina HiSeq 2500. To normalize quantification of the TCRbeta repertoire, the TCR libraries were built with molecular barcoding that relied on unique molecular identifiers. The raw public reads went through TCRdb reprocessing: fastp at Q25, MiXCR clone calling, in-frame beta chains kept. Entries that share a CDR3 protein sequence are merged under the most common genes and DNA. This sample lists around 420,000 distinct CDR3 sequences; around 16% were detected once. Jointly, the top ten make up around 30% of the sample.

This chain is built from TRBV6-5 and TRBJ2-1, and TRBD2 aligns with 8 junction nucleotides. The sequences come from PBMCs, mostly from graft donor cells, collected 360 days after TCRalphabeta/CD19-depleted stem cell transplant. This sequence was found in a boy less than two years old who had a stem cell transplant for Wiskott-Aldrich syndrome, so the T cells may come from the graft donor. The DNA reads TGTGCCAGTGTTAGCGGGGAGGGGCAGTTCTTC. Translated, this gives CASVSGEGQFF.